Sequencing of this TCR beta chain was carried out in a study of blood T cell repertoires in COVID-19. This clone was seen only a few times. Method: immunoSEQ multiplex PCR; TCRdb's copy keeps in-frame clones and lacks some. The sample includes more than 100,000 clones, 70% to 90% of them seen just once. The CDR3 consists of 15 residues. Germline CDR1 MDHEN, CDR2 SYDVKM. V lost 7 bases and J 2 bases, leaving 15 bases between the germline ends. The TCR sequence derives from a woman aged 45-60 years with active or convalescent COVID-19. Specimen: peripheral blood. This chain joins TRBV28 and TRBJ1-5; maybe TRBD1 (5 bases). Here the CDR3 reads CASTYQGRGNQPQHF. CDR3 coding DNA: TGTGCCAGCACCTACCAGGGAAGGGGCAATCAGCCCCAGCATTTT.